Presented here are 12 T cell receptor beta chains from one specimen sequenced in a study of cytomegalovirus exposure and HLA in healthy donors. Primers for the PCR totalled 60 Vbeta and 13 Jbeta. Sequenced by immunoSEQ multiplex PCR; TCRdb stores in-frame clones only, minus some. The sample lists 150,000 to 170,000 clones, 75% to 85% occurring once. Sequencing was carried out using PBMCs. The receptors derive from a woman between 40 and 50 years old in good health and CMV-seropositive.

Only one count was recorded for this clone. This chain links TRBV5-1 with TRBJ2-7, with 7 bases lining up with TRBD2. The junction had 6 bases not matched to a gene; V was cut back by 0 bases and J by 0 bases. The CDR3 extends over 16 amino acids. Germline CDR1 is SGHRS and CDR2 is YFSETQ. This CDR3 is CASSLEASGHSYEQYF. The CDR3, as DNA: TGCGCCAGCAGCTTGGAGGCTAGCGGCCACTCCTACGAGCAGTACTTC.

This clone has only a few counts. This rearrangement joins TRBV30 to TRBJ2-5, with 8 bases lining up with TRBD1. With the DNA end fitting TRBJ2-7 better, the J assignment may be wrong. Germline loops: CDR1 GTSNPN, CDR2 SVGIG (reference sequence). There are 12 residues in the CDR3. The chain's CDR3 is CASRTGIHEQYF. CDR3 nucleotides: TGTGCCTCACGGACAGGGATACACGAGCAGTACTTC.

The rearrangement uses TRBV27 and TRBJ2-3; D not certain. CDR3 length: 12 residues. V was clipped by 4 bases and J by 7 bases, with 9 bases between them. Germline V gene data show CDR1 as MNHEY and CDR2 as SMNVEV (reference sequence). CDR3 coding DNA: TGTGCCAGCAGTTCCTTCGCTAATACGCAGTATTTT. Protein sequence: CASSSFANTQYF.

The rearrangement uses TRBV2 and TRBJ2-7; 8 bases agree with TRBD1. Germline V gene data show CDR1 as SNHLY and CDR2 as FYNNEI. The CDR3 spans 13 residues. V shed 6 bases, J shed 3 bases, and the junction held 4 bases outside the gene matches. The CDR3 DNA reads TGTGCCAGCAGCCCGGACAGGGACTACGAGCAGTACTTC. Translation gives CASSPDRDYEQYF.

This clone has only a few counts. V is TRBV29-1 and J is TRBJ2-7, with TRBD2 matching 10 bases. Germline V gives CDR1 SQVTM, CDR2 ANQGSEA. The CDR3 is 15 amino acids. With V trimmed by 5 bases and J by 2 bases, 9 bases remained unmatched. The CDR3, as DNA: TGCAGCGTTACGGTAGCGGGAGGAAACCCCTACGAGCAGTACTTC. Its translation is CSVTVAGGNPYEQYF.

The J gene is TRBJ2-1, the V gene TRBV6-6; weak D call: TRBD1 (5 bases). The CDR3 has 14 residues. V lost 2 bases and J lost 8, with 13 bases in between. In germline, CDR1 is MNHNY, CDR2 SVGAGI (reference sequence). The CDR3 nucleotides read TGTGCCAGCAGTTACGGCAGATTACAGGATGAGCAGTTCTTC. As protein: CASSYGRLQDEQFF.

Only one count was recorded for this clone. The chain uses TRBV28 and TRBJ2-2, with 7 bases fitting TRBD2. The CDR3 is made up of 15 amino acids. The germline V gene encodes CDR1 MDHEN and CDR2 SYDVKM. Trimming removed 5 bases from V and 5 bases from J; junction bases left unmatched: 8. This CDR3 reads CASSEPGLRTGELFF. CDR3 nucleotide sequence: TGTGCCAGCAGTGAGCCGGGACTACGAACCGGGGAGCTGTTTTTT.

In its sample, this clone was seen a few times. V is TRBV29-1 and J is TRBJ2-7, with D possibly TRBD1 on 6 matching bases. The CDR3 loop spans 14 amino acids. Germline CDR1 and CDR2: SQVTM and ANQGSEA. V lost 5 bases and J lost 2, with 16 bases in between. CDR3 DNA: TGCAGCGTTCTTGAAGGGACACGGGCCTACGAGCAGTACTTC. Residues: CSVLEGTRAYEQYF.

The V call is TRBV11-3, the J call TRBJ2-1; D is undetermined. Trimming took off 5 bases at V and 6 bases at J, with 14 bases between the two ends. Looked up from germline, CDR1 is SGHNT and CDR2 is YENEEA. CDR3 length: 14 amino acids. The CDR3 DNA reads TGTGCCAGCAGCGGGCCAGCCTTGTTCAATGAGCAGTTCTTC. Protein product: CASSGPALFNEQFF.

This clone came up once. V gene TRBV18 combines with J gene TRBJ1-5; D is perhaps TRBD1 (5 bases). Germline V CDR1 and CDR2: KGHSH, LQKENI. CDR3 length equals 15 residues. V gave up 2 bases and J gave up 6 bases, with 14 bases separating them. The CDR3 DNA reads TGTGCCAGCTCACCAGGGCAGGGATACGGTCAGCCCCAGCATTTT. This codes for CASSPGQGYGQPQHF.

This chain connects TRBV2 to TRBJ1-1; tentatively, D is TRBD1 (5 bases). CDR1 is SNHLY and CDR2 is FYNNEI in the germline V gene. Deletions cut 7 bases from V and 2 bases from J, with 14 bases between. CDR3 length equals 14 residues. CDR3: CASTDSQINTEAFF. In DNA form, the CDR3 reads TGTGCCAGCACAGACAGCCAGATTAACACTGAAGCTTTCTTT. Filled out from reference TRBV2 and TRBJ1-1, the complete variable domain reads EPEVTQTPSHQVTQMGQEVILRCVPISNHLYFYWYRQILGQKVEFLVSFYNNEISEKSEIFDDQFSVERPDGSNFTLKIRSTKLEDSAMYFCASTDSQINTEAFFGQGTRLTVV.

The sample holds one count of this clone. J is TRBJ2-7 and V is TRBV5-4; 15 nucleotides match TRBD2. The J segment lost 4 bases and the V segment lost 4 bases, leaving 3 bases of the junction unmatched. The germline CDR1 and CDR2 sequences are SGHNT and YYREEE (reference sequence). The CDR3 sequence is 15 residues long. CDR3 DNA: TGTGCCAGCAGCGGACTAGCGGGAGGGTTATACGAGCAGTACTTC. Residues: CASSGLAGGLYEQYF.